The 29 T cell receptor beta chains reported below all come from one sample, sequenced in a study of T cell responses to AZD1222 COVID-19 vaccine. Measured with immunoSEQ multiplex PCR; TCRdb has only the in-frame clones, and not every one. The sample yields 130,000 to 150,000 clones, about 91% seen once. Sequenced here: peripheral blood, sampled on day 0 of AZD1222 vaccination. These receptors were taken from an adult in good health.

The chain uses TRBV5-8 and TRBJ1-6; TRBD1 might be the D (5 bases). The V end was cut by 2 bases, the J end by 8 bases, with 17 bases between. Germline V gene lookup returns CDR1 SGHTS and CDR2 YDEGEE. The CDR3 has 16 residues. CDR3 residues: CASSFTRGTVDSPLHF. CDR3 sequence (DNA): TGTGCCAGCAGCTTCACTCGAGGGACCGTGGATTCACCCCTCCACTTT.

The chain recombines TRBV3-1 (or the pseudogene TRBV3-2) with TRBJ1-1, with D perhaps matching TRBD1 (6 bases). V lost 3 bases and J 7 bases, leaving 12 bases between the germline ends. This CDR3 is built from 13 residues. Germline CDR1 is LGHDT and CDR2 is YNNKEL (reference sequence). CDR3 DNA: TGTGCCAGCAGCCAGGCCCTGGACAGTGAAGCTTTCTTT. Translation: CASSQALDSEAFF.

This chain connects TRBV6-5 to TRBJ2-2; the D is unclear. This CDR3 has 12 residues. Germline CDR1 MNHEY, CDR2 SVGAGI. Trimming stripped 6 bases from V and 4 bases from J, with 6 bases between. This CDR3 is CASRVLTGELFF. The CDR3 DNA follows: TGTGCCAGCAGGGTTCTCACCGGGGAGCTGTTTTTT.

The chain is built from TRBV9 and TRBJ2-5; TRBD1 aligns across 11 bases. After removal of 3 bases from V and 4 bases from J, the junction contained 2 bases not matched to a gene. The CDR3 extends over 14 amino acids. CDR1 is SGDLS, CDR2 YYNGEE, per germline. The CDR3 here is CASSAGQGGETQYF. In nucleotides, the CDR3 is TGTGCCAGCAGCGCGGGACAGGGGGGAGAGACCCAGTACTTC.

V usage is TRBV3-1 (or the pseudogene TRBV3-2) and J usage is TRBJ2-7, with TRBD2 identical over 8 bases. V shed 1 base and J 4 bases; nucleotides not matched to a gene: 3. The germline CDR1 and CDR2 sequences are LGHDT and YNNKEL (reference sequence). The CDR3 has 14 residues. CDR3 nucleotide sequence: TGTGCCAGCAGCCAAGTAGCGGGGCCTTACGAGCAGTACTTC. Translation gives CASSQVAGPYEQYF.

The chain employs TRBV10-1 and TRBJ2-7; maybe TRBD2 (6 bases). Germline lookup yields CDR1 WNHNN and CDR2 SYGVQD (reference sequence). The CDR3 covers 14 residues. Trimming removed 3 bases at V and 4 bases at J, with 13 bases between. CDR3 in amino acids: CASSESLASYEQYF. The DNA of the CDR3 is TGCGCCAGCAGTGAATCGCTAGCGTCGTACGAGCAGTACTTC.

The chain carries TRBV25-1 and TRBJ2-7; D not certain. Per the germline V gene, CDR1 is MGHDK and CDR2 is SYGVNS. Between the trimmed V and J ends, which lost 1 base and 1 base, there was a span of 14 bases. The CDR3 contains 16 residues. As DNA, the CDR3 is TGTGCCAGCAGTGAATTCGTGAGGATACATTCCTACGAGCAGTACTTC. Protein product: CASSEFVRIHSYEQYF.

The CDR3 here is CASSPHRRDLNTEAFF. For the CDR3, the DNA is TGTGCCAGCAGCCCGCACCGTAGGGATTTGAACACTGAAGCTTTCTTT. J is TRBJ1-1 and V is TRBV7-2, with D unresolved. Trimming left V 5 bases short and J 0 bases short, with 16 bases between. The CDR3 loop spans 16 amino acids. From germline, CDR1 is SGHTA and CDR2 FQGNSA.

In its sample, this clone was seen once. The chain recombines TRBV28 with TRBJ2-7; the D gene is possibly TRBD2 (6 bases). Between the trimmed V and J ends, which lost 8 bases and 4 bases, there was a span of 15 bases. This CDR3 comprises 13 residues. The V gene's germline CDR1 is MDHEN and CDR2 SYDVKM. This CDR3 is CASGGVNPYEQYF. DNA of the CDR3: TGTGCCAGCGGCGGGGTCAATCCGTACGAGCAGTACTTC.

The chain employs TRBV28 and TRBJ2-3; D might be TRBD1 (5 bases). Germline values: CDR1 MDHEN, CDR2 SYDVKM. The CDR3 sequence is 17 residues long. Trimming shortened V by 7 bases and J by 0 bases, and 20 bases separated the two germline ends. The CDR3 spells CASISRQIVTSTDTQYF. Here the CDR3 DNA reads TGTGCCAGCATCAGCCGACAGATAGTTACTAGCACAGATACGCAGTATTTT.

Written as DNA, the CDR3 is TGTGCCAGCAGCTTAGATCCTCAAGTGGAGGGCTACACCTTC. Translated, it gives CASSLDPQVEGYTF. The chain combines TRBV7-9 with TRBJ1-2; no clear D. V was clipped by 1 base and J by 8 bases, with 14 bases between them. This CDR3 has 14 amino acids. In germline, CDR1 is SEHNR, CDR2 FQNEAQ (reference sequence).

This chain's CDR3 is CASSPGGRGDTQYF. Here the CDR3 DNA reads TGTGCCAGCAGCCCGGGCGGCCGGGGAGATACGCAGTATTTT. This chain uses TRBV3-1 (or the pseudogene TRBV3-2) with TRBJ2-3, with a weak D call TRBD2 (5 bases). Trimming left V 4 bases short and J 5 bases short, with 13 bases between. CDR3 length equals 14 residues. Germline lookup yields CDR1 LGHDT and CDR2 YNNKEL (reference sequence).

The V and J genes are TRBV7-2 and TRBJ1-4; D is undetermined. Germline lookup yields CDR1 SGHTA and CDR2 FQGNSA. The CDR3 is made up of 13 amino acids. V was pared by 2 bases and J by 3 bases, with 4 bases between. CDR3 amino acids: CASSLSANEKLFF. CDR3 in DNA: TGTGCCAGCAGCTTATCGGCTAATGAAAAACTGTTTTTT.

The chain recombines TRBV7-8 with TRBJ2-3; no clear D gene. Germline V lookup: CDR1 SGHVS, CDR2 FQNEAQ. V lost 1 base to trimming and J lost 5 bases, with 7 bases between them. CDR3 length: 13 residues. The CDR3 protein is CASSLVRRDTQYF. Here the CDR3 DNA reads TGTGCCAGCAGCTTAGTGAGAAGAGATACGCAGTATTTT. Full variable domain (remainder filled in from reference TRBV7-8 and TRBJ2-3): GAGVSQSPRYKVAKRGQDVALRCDPISGHVSLFWYQQALGQGPEFLTYFQNEAQLDKSGLPSDRFFAERPEGSVSTLKIQRTQQEDSAVYLCASSLVRRDTQYFGPGTRLTVL.

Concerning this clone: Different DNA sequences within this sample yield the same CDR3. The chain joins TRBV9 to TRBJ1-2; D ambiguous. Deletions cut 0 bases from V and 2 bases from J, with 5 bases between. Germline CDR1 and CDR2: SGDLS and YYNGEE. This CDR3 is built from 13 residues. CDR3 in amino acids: CASSVDSNYGYTF. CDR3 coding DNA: TGTGCCAGCAGCGTAGACAGCAACTATGGCTACACCTTC.

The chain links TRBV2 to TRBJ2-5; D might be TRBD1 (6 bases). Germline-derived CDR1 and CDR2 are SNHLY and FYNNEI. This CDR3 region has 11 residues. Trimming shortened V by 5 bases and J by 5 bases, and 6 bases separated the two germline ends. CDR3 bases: TGTGCCAGCAGTACAGGGGAGACCCAGTACTTC. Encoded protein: CASSTGETQYF.

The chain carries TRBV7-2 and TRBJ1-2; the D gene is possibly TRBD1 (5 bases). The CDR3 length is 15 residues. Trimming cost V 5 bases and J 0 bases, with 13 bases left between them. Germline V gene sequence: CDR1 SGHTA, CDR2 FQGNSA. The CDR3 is CASSEKGPANYGYTF. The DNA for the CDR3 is TGTGCCAGCAGCGAGAAGGGGCCGGCTAACTATGGCTACACCTTC.

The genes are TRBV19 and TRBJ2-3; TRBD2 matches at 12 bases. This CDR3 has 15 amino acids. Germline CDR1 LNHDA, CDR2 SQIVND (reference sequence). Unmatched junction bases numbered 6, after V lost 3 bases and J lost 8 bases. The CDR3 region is CASSILAGGRSTQYF. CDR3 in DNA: TGTGCCAGTAGTATTCTAGCGGGGGGGCGAAGTACGCAGTATTTT.

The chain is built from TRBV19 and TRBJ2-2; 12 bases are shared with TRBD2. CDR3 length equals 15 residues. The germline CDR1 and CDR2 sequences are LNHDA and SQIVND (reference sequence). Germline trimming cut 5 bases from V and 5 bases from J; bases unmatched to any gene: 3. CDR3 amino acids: CASSSGTSGTGELFF. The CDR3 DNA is TGTGCCAGTAGTTCCGGGACTAGCGGGACCGGGGAGCTGTTTTTT.

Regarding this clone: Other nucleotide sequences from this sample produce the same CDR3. The CDR3 here is CASSLEGNYGYTF. CDR3 in DNA: TGCGCCAGCAGCTTGGAGGGGAACTATGGCTACACCTTC. V gene TRBV5-1 combines with J gene TRBJ1-2; TRBD1 might be the D (5 bases). The V and J ends lost 0 bases and 2 bases respectively, with 5 bases between them. The CDR3 is 13 residues long. The germline V gene has CDR1 SGHRS and CDR2 YFSETQ.

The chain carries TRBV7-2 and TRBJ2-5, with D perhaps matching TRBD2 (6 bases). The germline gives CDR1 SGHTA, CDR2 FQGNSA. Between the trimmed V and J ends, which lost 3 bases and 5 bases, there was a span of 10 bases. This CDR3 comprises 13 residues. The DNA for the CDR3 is TGTGCCAGCAGCTTTATTGGGGGGGAGACCCAGTACTTC. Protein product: CASSFIGGETQYF. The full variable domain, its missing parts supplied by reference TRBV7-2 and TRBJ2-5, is GAGVSQSPSNKVTEKGKDVELRCDPISGHTALYWYRQSLGQGLEFLIYFQGNSAPDKSGLPSDRFSAERTGGSVSTLTIQRTQQEDSAVYLCASSFIGGETQYFGPGTRLLVL.

CDR3 in DNA: TGTGCCAGTAGTAGCCCCCGGACAAATAACCCCACAGATACGCAGTATTTT. This encodes CASSSPRTNNPTDTQYF. The chain joins TRBV19 to TRBJ2-3, with D possibly TRBD1 on 5 matching bases. The CDR3 runs 17 residues. Trimming took off 4 bases at V and 2 bases at J, with 19 bases between the two ends. Germline-derived CDR1 and CDR2 are LNHDA and SQIVND (reference sequence).

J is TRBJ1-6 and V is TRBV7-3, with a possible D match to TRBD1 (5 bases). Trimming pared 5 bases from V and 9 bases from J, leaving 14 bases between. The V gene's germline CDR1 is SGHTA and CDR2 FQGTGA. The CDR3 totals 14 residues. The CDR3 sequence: CASSDQGALSPLHF. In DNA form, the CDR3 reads TGTGCCAGCAGCGATCAGGGAGCTCTTTCACCCCTCCACTTT. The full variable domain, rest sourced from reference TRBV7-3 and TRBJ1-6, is GAGVSQTPSNKVTEKGKYVELRCDPISGHTALYWYRQSLGQGPEFLIYFQGTGAADDSGLPNDRFFAVRPEGSVSTLKIQRTERGDSAVYLCASSDQGALSPLHFGNGTRLTVT.

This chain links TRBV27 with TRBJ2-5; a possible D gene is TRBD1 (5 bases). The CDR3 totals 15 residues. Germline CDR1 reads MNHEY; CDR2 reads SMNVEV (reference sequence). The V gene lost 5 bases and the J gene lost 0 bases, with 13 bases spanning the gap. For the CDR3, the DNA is TGTGCCAGCAGTCCGGACCCGGACAACCAAGAGACCCAGTACTTC. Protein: CASSPDPDNQETQYF.

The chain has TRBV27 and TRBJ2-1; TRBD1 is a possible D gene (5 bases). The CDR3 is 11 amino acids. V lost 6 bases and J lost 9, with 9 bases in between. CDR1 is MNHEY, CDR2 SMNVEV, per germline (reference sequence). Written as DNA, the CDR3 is TGTGCCAGCAGGGGGCCGGCTGAGCAGTTCTTC. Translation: CASRGPAEQFF.

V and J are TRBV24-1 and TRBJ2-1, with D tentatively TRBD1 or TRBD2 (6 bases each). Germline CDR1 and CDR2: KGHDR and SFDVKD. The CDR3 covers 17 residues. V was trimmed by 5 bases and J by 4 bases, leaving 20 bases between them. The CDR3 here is CATSALGGGANYNEQFF. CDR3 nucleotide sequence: TGTGCCACCAGTGCCTTGGGGGGCGGGGCCAATTACAATGAGCAGTTCTTC.

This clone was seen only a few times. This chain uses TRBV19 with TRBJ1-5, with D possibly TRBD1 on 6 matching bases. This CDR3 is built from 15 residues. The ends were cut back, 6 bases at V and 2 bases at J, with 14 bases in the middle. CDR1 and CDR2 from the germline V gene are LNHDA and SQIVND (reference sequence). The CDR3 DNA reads TGTGCCAGTAGAAGGGGGGGCTCGGGCAATCAGCCCCAGCATTTT. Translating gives CASRRGGSGNQPQHF.

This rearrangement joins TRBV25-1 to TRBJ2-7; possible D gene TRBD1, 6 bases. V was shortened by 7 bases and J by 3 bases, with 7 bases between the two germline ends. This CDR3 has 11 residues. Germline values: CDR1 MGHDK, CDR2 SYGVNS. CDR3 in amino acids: CASTGVYEQYF. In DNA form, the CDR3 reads TGTGCCAGCACAGGGGTCTACGAGCAGTACTTC.

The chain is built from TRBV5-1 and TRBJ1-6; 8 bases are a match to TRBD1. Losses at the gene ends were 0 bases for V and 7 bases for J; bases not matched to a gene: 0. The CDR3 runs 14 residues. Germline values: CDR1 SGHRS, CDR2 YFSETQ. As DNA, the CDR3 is TGCGCCAGCAGCTTGGACAGGGGGAATTCACCCCTCCACTTT. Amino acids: CASSLDRGNSPLHF.